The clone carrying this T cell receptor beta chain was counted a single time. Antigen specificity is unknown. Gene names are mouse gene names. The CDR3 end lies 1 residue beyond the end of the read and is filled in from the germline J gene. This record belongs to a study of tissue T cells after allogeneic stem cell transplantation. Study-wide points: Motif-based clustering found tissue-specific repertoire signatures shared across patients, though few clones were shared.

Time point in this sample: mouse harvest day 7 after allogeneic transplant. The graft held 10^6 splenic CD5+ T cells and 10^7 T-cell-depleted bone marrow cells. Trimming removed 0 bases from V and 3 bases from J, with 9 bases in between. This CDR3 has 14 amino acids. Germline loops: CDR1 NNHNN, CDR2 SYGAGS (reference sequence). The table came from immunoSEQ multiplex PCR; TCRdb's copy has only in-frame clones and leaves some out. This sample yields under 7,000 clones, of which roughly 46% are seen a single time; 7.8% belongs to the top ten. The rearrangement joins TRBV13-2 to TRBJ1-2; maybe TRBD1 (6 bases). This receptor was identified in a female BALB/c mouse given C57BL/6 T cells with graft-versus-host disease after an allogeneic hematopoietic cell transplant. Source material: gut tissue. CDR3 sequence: CASGDARGDSDYTF. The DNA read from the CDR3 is TGTGCCAGCGGTGATGCCAGGGGAGACTCCGACTACACC.